This TCR beta chain was observed in a study of cytomegalovirus exposure and HLA in healthy donors. There are a few counts of this clone. Its antigen is undetermined. CDR3 length equals 18 residues. The germline V gene encodes CDR1 LNHDA and CDR2 SQIVND (reference sequence). J lost 0 bases, V lost 1 base, and 6 bases had no gene match. The primer mix had 60 Vbeta and 13 Jbeta primers. Using immunoSEQ multiplex PCR, the repertoire was profiled, and TCRdb retains in-frame clones only, with some absent. This sample has tens of thousands of clones, with about two thirds found just once. Whole-study results and caveats: A later analysis linked some 18,000 TCR beta sequences to HLA alleles at 0.05 false discovery rate. Follow-up analysis later connected one missense variant in DCLRE1C with trimming of TCR beta V- and J-genes.

Input material: PBMCs. The chain joins TRBV19 to TRBJ2-2; TRBD1 aligns across 9 bases. The sequence was obtained from a man under 40 in good health and CMV-seropositive. The CDR3 nucleotides read TGTGCCAGTAGTATAGTAAGGGGGACAGGGACGAACACCGGGGAGCTGTTTTTT. Translated: CASSIVRGTGTNTGELFF.